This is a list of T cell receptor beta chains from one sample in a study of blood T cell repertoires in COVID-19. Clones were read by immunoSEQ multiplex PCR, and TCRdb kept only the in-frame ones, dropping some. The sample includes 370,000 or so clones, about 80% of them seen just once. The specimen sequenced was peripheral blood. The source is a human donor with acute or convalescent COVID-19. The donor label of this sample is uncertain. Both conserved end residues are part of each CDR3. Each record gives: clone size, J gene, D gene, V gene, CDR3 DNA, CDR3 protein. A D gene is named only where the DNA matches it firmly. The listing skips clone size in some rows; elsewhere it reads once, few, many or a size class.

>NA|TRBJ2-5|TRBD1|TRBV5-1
TGCGCCAGCAGCTTGGACAGGGGGCCCTCCCGTCAAGAGACCCAGTACTTC
CASSLDRGPSRQETQYF
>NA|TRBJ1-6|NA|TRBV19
TGTGCCAGTAGTACCGCGGTGGGGGCTTCACCCCTCCACTTT
CASSTAVGASPLHF
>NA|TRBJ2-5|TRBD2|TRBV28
TGTGCCAGCGGGAGCGGGGCGGTCGTCCAAGAGACCCAGTACTTC
CASGSGAVVQETQYF
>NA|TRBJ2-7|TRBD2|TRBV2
TGTGCCAGCAGTCCTGAATCACTAGCGGGGCCCTACGAGCAGTACTTC
CASSPESLAGPYEQYF
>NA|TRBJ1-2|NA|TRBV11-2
TGTGCCAGCAGCTTAGTTCCGGGGGTAGGAGGCTACACCTTC
CASSLVPGVGGYTF
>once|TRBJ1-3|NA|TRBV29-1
TGCAGCGCTACCCCAACGGGGGGCTCTGGAAACACCATATATTTT
CSATPTGGSGNTIYF
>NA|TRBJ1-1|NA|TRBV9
TGTGCCAGCAGCGGTGGCGGGGCTTTAGCTGAAGCTTTCTTT
CASSGGGALAEAFF
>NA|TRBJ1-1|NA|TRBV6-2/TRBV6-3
TGTGCCAGCAGTTACTCGATTAGAAGGAACAGGGTAGCTTTCTTT
CASSYSIRRNRVAFF
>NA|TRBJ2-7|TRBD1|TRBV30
TGTGCCTGGAATTACCCCGTGACAGGGAATCGAGAGCACGAGCAGTACTTC
CAWNYPVTGNREHEQYF
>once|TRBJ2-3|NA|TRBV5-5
TGTGCCAGCAGCTTGGAGCTGAATAGAGTCGGCACAGATACGCAGTATTTT
CASSLELNRVGTDTQYF
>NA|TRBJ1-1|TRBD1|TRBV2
TGTGCCAGCAGCCTGACAGGGGCGACGTTCACTGAAGCTTTCTTT
CASSLTGATFTEAFF
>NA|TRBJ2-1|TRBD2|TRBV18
TGTGCCAGCTCACCAATCCTTAGCGGGGGGGTGCAATTGGAGCAGTTCTTC
CASSPILSGGVQLEQFF
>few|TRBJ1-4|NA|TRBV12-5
TGTGCTAGTGGCCCTACCGGGACTTTAGGTGAAAAACTGTTTTTT
CASGPTGTLGEKLFF
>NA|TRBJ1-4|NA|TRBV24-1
TGTGCCACCAGGAGAACAGTGTCTCTCAGTGAAAAACTGTTTTTT
CATRRTVSLSEKLFF
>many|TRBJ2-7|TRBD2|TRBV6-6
TGTGCCAGCAGTTACTCGACTAGCGGGGGCTACGAGCAGTACTTC
CASSYSTSGGYEQYF
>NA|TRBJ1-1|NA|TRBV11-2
TGTGCCAGCAACGAACAGGGACAGAACACTGAAGCTTTCTTT
CASNEQGQNTEAFF
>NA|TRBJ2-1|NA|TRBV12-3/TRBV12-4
TGTGCCAGCAGTTTACTAGCTTTCAATGAGCAGTTCTTC
CASSLLAFNEQFF
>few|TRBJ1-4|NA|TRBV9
TGTGCCAGCAGCGTAGCAGGGGCTAAGGGTGAAAAACTGTTTTTT
CASSVAGAKGEKLFF
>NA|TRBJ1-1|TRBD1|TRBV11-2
TGTGCCAGCAGACAAGACAGGGGTCGGGGCACTGAAGCTTTCTTT
CASRQDRGRGTEAFF
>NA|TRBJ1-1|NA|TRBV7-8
TGTGCCAGCAGCTTAAACCTAGTCACTGAAGCTTTCTTT
CASSLNLVTEAFF
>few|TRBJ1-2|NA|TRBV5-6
TGTGCCAGCAGCTCACAGCGGGGTGCGGCGAGGGGCTACACCTTC
CASSSQRGAARGYTF
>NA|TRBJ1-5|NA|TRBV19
TGTGCCAGTACTCGGGGTCAAGGCCAGTATAGCAATCAGCCCCAGCATTTT
CASTRGQGQYSNQPQHF
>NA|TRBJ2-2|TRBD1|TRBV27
TGTGCCAGCGCGTCAGGGACAGGGGGATCCGGGGAGCTGTTTTTT
CASASGTGGSGELFF
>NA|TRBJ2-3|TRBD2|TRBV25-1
TGTGCCAGCAGCCTTAGACTAGCGGGGACAGATACGCAGTATTTT
CASSLRLAGTDTQYF
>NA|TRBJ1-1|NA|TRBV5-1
TGCGCCAGCAGCTTGGCGGGGTCGAACACTGAAGCTTTCTTT
CASSLAGSNTEAFF
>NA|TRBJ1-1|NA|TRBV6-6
TGTGCCAGCAGACCACAGGGATCGAACACTGAAGCTTTCTTT
CASRPQGSNTEAFF
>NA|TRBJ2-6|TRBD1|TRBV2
TGTGCCAGCAGACCCGGGACAGTTGTCTCTGGGGCCAACGTCCTGACTTTC
CASRPGTVVSGANVLTF
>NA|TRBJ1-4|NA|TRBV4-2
TGTGCCAGCAGCCCCCAAGCACAGCCAACTAATGAAAAACTGTTTTTT
CASSPQAQPTNEKLFF
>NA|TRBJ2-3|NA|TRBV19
TGTGCCAGTAGTAAACCAGGAATCACAGATACGCAGTATTTT
CASSKPGITDTQYF
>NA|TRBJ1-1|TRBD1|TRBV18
TGTGCCAGCTCATCGCAGGGGGCGGCTGAAGCTTTCTTT
CASSSQGAAEAFF
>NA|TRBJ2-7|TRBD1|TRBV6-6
TGTGCCAGCAGTTACGTTGGGACAGGTCGCGGCTACGAGCAGTACTTC
CASSYVGTGRGYEQYF
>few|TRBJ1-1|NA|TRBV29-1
TGCAGCGGGACGTCGAGGCAGGGCACTGAAGCTTTCTTT
CSGTSRQGTEAFF
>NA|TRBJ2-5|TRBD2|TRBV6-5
TGTGCCAGCAGCGCGACGTCTCTAGCGGGAATAACCCAGTACTTC
CASSATSLAGITQYF
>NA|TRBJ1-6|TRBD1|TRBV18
TGTGCCAGCTCACCAGTGTGGGGACAGGGGGACTCACCCCTCCACTTT
CASSPVWGQGDSPLHF
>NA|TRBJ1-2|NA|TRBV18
TGTGCCAGCTCACCACGGGGGGGGATCCGTGGCTACACCTTC
CASSPRGGIRGYTF
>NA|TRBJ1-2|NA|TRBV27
TGTGCCAGCAGGGGGCTTCAAGTGGGTGACTATGGCTACACCTTC
CASRGLQVGDYGYTF
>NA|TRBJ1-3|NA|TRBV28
TGTGCCAGCAGTAGCGCAAGACAGCAAACTCGCAGAAACACCATATATTTT
CASSSARQQTRRNTIYF
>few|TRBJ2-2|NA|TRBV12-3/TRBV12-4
TGTGCCAGCAGTCCCACAGGAACCGGGGAGCTGTTTTTT
CASSPTGTGELFF
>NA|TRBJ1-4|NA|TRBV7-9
TGTGCCAGCAGCCGGCTTATAGGGGGGGATGAAAAACTGTTTTTT
CASSRLIGGDEKLFF
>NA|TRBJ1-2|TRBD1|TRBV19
TGTGCCAGTAGCCCGGAGGGACAGGGCCTTGGCTACACCTTC
CASSPEGQGLGYTF
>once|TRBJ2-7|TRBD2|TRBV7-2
TGTGCCAGCAGCAGGGGACTAGCGGGAACCTACGAGCAGTACTTC
CASSRGLAGTYEQYF
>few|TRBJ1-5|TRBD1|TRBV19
TGTGCCAGTAGTATAAACCCGACAGGGCGCAGTCAGCCCCAGCATTTT
CASSINPTGRSQPQHF